The T cell receptor (beta chain) described here comes from a study of T cell responses to AZD1222 COVID-19 vaccine (dated by TCRdb to the early 2020s). About the investigation overall: AZD1222 recipients whose second dose came at about 4 weeks and those whose second dose came at about 12 weeks were combined into one group, since spike-specific TCR depth and breadth did not differ between the two schedules. TCR sequencing was performed for about 250 trial participants, of whom about 200 were given two doses of AZD1222 and 26 were given two doses of MenACWY control vaccine. Trial participants were enrolled by age into subgroups of 18-55, 56-69 and 70-plus years, and around 150, 28 and 57 TCR-sequenced participants, respectively, were included in these subgroups.

Relative to germline, V is 9 bases shorter and J is 0 bases shorter, with 11 bases between their ends. The CDR3 starts with the cysteine, ends with the phenylalanine, and has 14 residues. Kept here is only the CDR3 DNA, which spans 42 bases and is read in frame from base 1. The germline V gene gives CDR1 as MNHEY and CDR2 as SVGAGI. Study-wide conclusions, independent of this receptor: The 56-69-year group was small, and its depth increase did not reach significance, likely because of low power. Because no day 14 peak-response samples were available, the repertoires could be characterized only after the peak T cell response. Vaccine-associated CD4 TCRs spanned the whole spike protein, with dominant responses in regions 160-218 and 743-854. A significant rise in spike-specific TCR breadth and depth was observed after two AZD1222 doses relative to day 0 and relative to MenACWY recipients. Participants were mostly white British, with more females than males. The authors suggested clonal diversity may have been underestimated. Conclusions about previously exposed vaccinees are limited because only a handful of AZD1222 recipients were SARS-CoV-2 seropositive at baseline. Reportedly, close to half of the unique spike-specific TCRs recognized epitopes lying outside the regions that are mutated in the B.1.351 and B.1.1.7 variants.

The CDR3 regions of human TCRbeta chains were analyzed by immunosequencing. In the original analysis: TCRs in the repertoires were matched against a reference library of SARS-CoV-2-specific TCRs that had been generated with the MIRA antigen-specificity platform. Breadth was defined as the fraction of unique TCRs that were SARS-CoV-2-associated. Depth was defined as the fraction of total T cells that were SARS-CoV-2-associated. Each spike-specific TCR was assigned to its reactive spike region and to a CD4 or CD8 class using the MIRA data. Log10-transformed breadth and depth values were compared by one-way ANOVA with Sidak's multiple comparisons tests. The source is immuneACCESS, and TCRdb retained only in-frame sequences with V and J called. Part of the clones is not carried over; for the studies checked, unresolved V genes explain less than half of this, and the remainder is unexplained. The V and J calls and the clone size are those of that table, but D and trimming were determined from the DNA. Across this sample there are around 58,000 clones, with roughly 88% seen only once. 15% to 25% of the sample belongs to the ten largest clones.

Interpreted using the paper, the time point label stands for: baseline before first vaccination. Samples from vaccinated people were obtained from the UK trials COV001 and COV002, which included a single-blind randomized controlled phase 2/3 trial of AZD1222 (ChAdOx1 nCoV-19) in healthy adults. Trial participant PBMC samples were collected at day 0 and day 28 after the second dose for TCRbeta chain sequencing. On this clone: The specificity of this receptor is unknown. Base-call qualities are not available, and no considerably larger clone is one nucleotide away.

Rearrangement joined TRBV6-5 to TRBJ2-2, with a weak D call of TRBD1 (6 bases match). This receptor was taken from an adult in good health. Sequencing used peripheral blood, obtained on day 0 of AZD1222 vaccination. The DNA reads as follows: TGTGCCAGTCACGGGACATCGAACACCGGGGAGCTGTTTTTT. This translates into CASHGTSNTGELFF.